What follows are 15 T cell receptor beta chains derived from one specimen sequenced in a study of shared clonotypes between healthy human individuals (dated by TCRdb to the early 2020s). Library preparation employed the immunoSEQ multiplex PCR assay. TCRdb carries this immuneACCESS record with in-frame sequences only. Its versions omit some clonotypes, under half of them owing to an unresolved V gene in the studies checked, with the rest unexplained. This sample comprises 1.5 million to 2.5 million clones, about 95% of them detected only once. The top ten constitute around 1.2% of the sample. CD8 naive samples consisted of CD45RO-negative cells that were positively selected for CCR7, yielding a CD45RA+CCR7+ population without TemRA cells. Sample: naive CD8+ T cells sorted from blood. In the paper's terms, the cell subset or site label means: CD45RA+CCR7+. These receptors all come from a man in his late teens or twenties in good health.

The chain combines TRBV28 with TRBJ2-7; 9 bases are a match to TRBD1. The germline V gene has CDR1 MDHEN and CDR2 SYDVKM. J gave up 4 bases and V 6 bases, and 7 bases lay outside the gene matches. CDR3 size: 14 residues. The CDR3 DNA sequence: TGTGCCAGCAGAACCGGGACAGGGAGGTACGAGCAGTACTTC. It yields the protein CASRTGTGRYEQYF.

The CDR3 bases are TGCAGCGTTGGGGGAGGGAACCTAATGACCTCCTACGAGCAGTACTTC. Translation: CSVGGGNLMTSYEQYF. V and J are TRBV29-1 and TRBJ2-7; TRBD2 agrees at 7 bases. The CDR3 has 16 residues. Germline values: CDR1 SQVTM, CDR2 ANQGSEA. The V and J ends lost 4 bases and 0 bases, in that order; junction bases with no gene match: 12.

V usage is TRBV7-9 and J usage is TRBJ2-1, with 8 bases identical to TRBD1. There are 15 residues in the CDR3. Germline assignment: CDR1 SEHNR and CDR2 FQNEAQ (reference sequence). V lost 2 bases and J lost 4; bases outside the gene matches: 4. The CDR3 loop reads CASSLRQGLYNEQFF. The CDR3 DNA is TGTGCCAGCAGCTTACGACAGGGGTTATACAATGAGCAGTTCTTC. The full variable domain, in which reference TRBV7-9 and TRBJ2-1 provide the parts outside the CDR3, is DTGVSQNPRHKITKRGQNVTFRCDPISEHNRLYWYRQTLGQGPEFLTYFQNEAQLEKSRLLSDRFSAERPKGSFSTLEIQRTEQGDSAMYLCASSLRQGLYNEQFFGPGTRLTVL.

The chain carries TRBV5-6 and TRBJ1-1; D possibly corresponds to TRBD1 (5 bases). Trimming stripped 4 bases from V and 0 bases from J, with 16 bases between. The CDR3 sequence is 16 residues long. The germline V gene has CDR1 SGHDT and CDR2 YYEEEE. Here the CDR3 DNA reads TGTGCCAGCAGCGCGGATGGGGCAGGCATGAACACTGAAGCTTTCTTT. It yields the protein CASSADGAGMNTEAFF.

V and J are TRBV27 and TRBJ1-6; 11 nucleotides line up with TRBD1. Germline V gene sequence: CDR1 MNHEY, CDR2 SMNVEV (reference sequence). V was pared by 3 bases and J by 10 bases, with 8 bases of the junction left unmatched. The CDR3 is 16 amino acids. The CDR3 nucleotides read TGTGCCAGCAGTTTCCGGCCGGGACAGGGGGACTCACCCCTCCACTTT. It codes for CASSFRPGQGDSPLHF.

The chain combines TRBV15 with TRBJ2-6, with D unclear. Trimming cost V 0 bases and J 4 bases, with 7 bases left between them. The CDR3 covers 15 residues. Per the germline V gene, CDR1 is LNHNV and CDR2 is YYDKDF (reference sequence). CDR3: CATSREDEGANVLTF. CDR3 DNA: TGTGCCACCAGCAGAGAGGATGAAGGGGCCAACGTCCTGACTTTC.

The rearrangement uses TRBV14 and TRBJ2-2; tentatively, D is TRBD2 (6 bases). Looked up from germline, CDR1 is SGHDN and CDR2 is FVKESK. The CDR3 extends over 18 amino acids. Trimming cost V 1 base and J 2 bases, with 17 bases left between them. CDR3 nucleotides: TGTGCCAGCAGCCAAGGGGCTAGTCTAGCGCCCAACACCGGGGAGCTGTTTTTT. Translated, it gives CASSQGASLAPNTGELFF.

The chain joins TRBV15 to TRBJ2-7, with 7 bases aligning to TRBD2. Trimming took 1 base from V and 7 from J; bases not matched to a gene: 16. Germline values: CDR1 LNHNV, CDR2 YYDKDF (reference sequence). CDR3 length: 17 amino acids. The CDR3 DNA follows: TGTGCCACCAGCAGAGTCCACGAGGGGCGGGAGTCATGGGAGCAGTACTTC. It is translated as CATSRVHEGRESWEQYF. The variable domain in full, with the rest retrieved from reference TRBV15 and TRBJ2-7, is DAMVIQNPRYQVTQFGKPVTLSCSQTLNHNVMYWYQQKSSQAPKLLFHYYDKDFNNEADTPDNFQSRRPNTSFCFLDIRSPGLGDTAMYLCATSRVHEGRESWEQYFGPGTRLTVT.

The rearrangement uses TRBV6-1 and TRBJ1-5; D might be TRBD1 (6 bases). The CDR3 spans 15 residues. CDR1 MNHNS and CDR2 SASEGT come from the germline V gene. Trimming shortened V by 2 bases and J by 4 bases, and 12 bases separated the two germline ends. The CDR3 DNA reads TGTGCCAGCAGTGAAACCAGGGGACCAAATCAGCCCCAGCATTTT. This gives the protein CASSETRGPNQPQHF.

The rearrangement uses TRBV27 and TRBJ2-1; tentative D call: TRBD1 (6 bases). V gave up 5 bases and J gave up 6 bases, with 20 bases separating them. The CDR3 loop spans 16 amino acids. Germline V CDR1 and CDR2: MNHEY, SMNVEV (reference sequence). For the CDR3, the DNA is TGTGCCAGCAGTGACGTTCAGGGGTGGCCTGGCAATGAGCAGTTCTTC. Protein product: CASSDVQGWPGNEQFF.

This chain connects TRBV7-6 to TRBJ1-1; 7 nucleotides agree with TRBD1. J gave up 5 bases and V 6 bases, and 9 bases lay outside the gene matches. Per the germline V gene, CDR1 is SGHVS and CDR2 is FNYEAQ. The CDR3 runs to 14 residues. CDR3 coding DNA: TGTGCCAGCAGAACCCAGGGGGTGGATACTGAAGCTTTCTTT. Its translation: CASRTQGVDTEAFF.

This sequence joins TRBV7-9 and TRBJ2-7, with a weak D call TRBD2 (5 bases). Per the germline V gene, CDR1 is SEHNR and CDR2 is FQNEAQ (reference sequence). V dropped 5 bases and J dropped 0 bases, with 14 bases sitting between them. The CDR3 contains 15 residues. DNA of the CDR3: TGTGCCAGCAGCCCGGCACCGGGGATCTCCTACGAGCAGTACTTC. It encodes CASSPAPGISYEQYF.

The rearrangement joins TRBV6-6 to TRBJ1-2; D remains ambiguous. Germline CDR1 is MNHNY and CDR2 is SVGAGI (reference sequence). The CDR3 consists of 15 residues. The V end lost 0 bases, the J end lost 1 base, and 9 bases lay between the germline ends. The CDR3, as DNA: TGTGCCAGCAGTTACTCCGGGTTAAGTAACTATGGCTACACCTTC. Protein product: CASSYSGLSNYGYTF.

This clone has only a few counts. The same CDR3 also results from other DNA sequences found in this sample. J is TRBJ1-5 and V is TRBV7-2; perhaps TRBD1 as D (5 bases). The CDR3 runs 13 residues. V was shortened by 1 base and J by 6 bases, with 7 bases between the two germline ends. The germline V gene has CDR1 SGHTA and CDR2 FQGNSA. The CDR3 DNA follows: TGTGCCAGCAGCTTAGGGGGGTCTCAGCCCCAGCATTTT. Encoded protein: CASSLGGSQPQHF.

This chain connects TRBV11-3 to TRBJ2-2; 11 positions match TRBD2. There are 17 residues in the CDR3. Germline CDR1 and CDR2: SGHNT and YENEEA. J gave up 2 bases and V 5 bases, and 7 bases lay outside the gene matches. CDR3 sequence (DNA): TGTGCCAGCAGCCCCGGACTAGCGGGTCTAAACACCGGGGAGCTGTTTTTT. As protein: CASSPGLAGLNTGELFF.